One and the same sample provided the 25 T cell receptor beta chains below, sequenced in a study of T cells in Graves' hyperthyroidism and ophthalmopathy. There were TCR beta CDR3 regions amplified from RNA transcripts. When the TCR CDR3 underwent first-round RT-PCR, the HTBI primer set was used. TCRdb redid the calling of the multiplex PCR reads with MiXCR, one entry per CDR3 protein. The table has 700,000 to 850,000 distinct CDR3 sequences, roughly 32% seen once. Sequenced input: blood. The receptors were sampled from a woman aged 40 to 49 with Graves' hyperthyroidism.

The chain joins TRBV4-3 to TRBJ1-5, with TRBD1 identical over 7 bases. This CDR3 has 17 residues. V dropped 1 base and J dropped 2; count of bases not matched to a gene: 8. In germline, CDR1 is LGHNA, CDR2 YSLEER. This chain's CDR3 is CASSQGQGGEGNQPQHF. As DNA, the CDR3 is TGCGCCAGCAGCCAAGGACAGGGCGGAGAGGGCAATCAGCCCCAGCATTTT.

This clonotype was detected ten times or more. The gene calls are TRBV4-3 and TRBJ1-2; D gene uncertain. Trimming removed 0 bases from V and 6 bases from J, with 11 bases in between. The CDR3 sequence is 14 residues long. Germline CDR1 and CDR2: LGHNA and YSLEER. The CDR3 region is CASSQDSDTNGYTF. CDR3 nucleotide sequence: TGCGCCAGCAGCCAAGATTCTGACACGAATGGCTACACCTTC.

This clonotype was counted only a few times. The J gene is TRBJ1-4, the V gene TRBV29-1; 10 nucleotides align to TRBD1. CDR1 is SQVTM, CDR2 ANQGSEA, per germline. The V gene end was trimmed by 4 bases and the J gene end by 7 bases; junction bases not matched to a gene: 9. The CDR3 has 15 amino acids. Here the CDR3 DNA reads TGCAGCGTTGGGCAAACCGGGACAGGGGCTGAAAAACTGTTTTTT. It encodes CSVGQTGTGAEKLFF.

A remark on this clonotype: Relative to the germline gene, one junction end is altered; a read error may explain this. The V and J genes are TRBV4-1 and TRBJ1-4; a weak D match, TRBD1 (6 bases). Germline CDR1 is MGHRA and CDR2 is YSYEKL. The CDR3 is 14 residues long. In DNA form, the CDR3 reads TGCGCCAGCAGCCTAGGGGGAAAAGATGAAAAACTGTCTTTT. This encodes CASSLGGKDEKLSF.

The chain employs TRBV20-1 and TRBJ2-1, with 7 bases fitting TRBD1. Trimming took 3 bases from V and 8 from J; bases not matched to a gene: 7. Germline V gene data show CDR1 as DFQATT and CDR2 as SNEGSKA (reference sequence). The CDR3 totals 13 residues. The CDR3: CSARVGGEDEQFF. For the CDR3, the DNA is TGCAGTGCTAGGGTAGGGGGCGAGGATGAGCAGTTCTTC.

This clonotype was recorded only once. It may be a read error: a sequence one base away is much more abundant. The CDR3 here is CAIRSQGSDYGYTF. DNA for the CDR3: TGTGCCATCAGGTCTCAGGGTTCTGACTATGGCTACACCTTC. The V gene is TRBV12-3 or TRBV12-4, the J gene TRBJ1-2; TRBD1 might be the D (5 bases). There are 14 residues in the CDR3. V gave up 10 bases and J gave up 3 bases, with 18 bases separating them.

This clonotype appeared a few times. The chain combines TRBV9 with TRBJ2-7; 8 bases map to TRBD2. This CDR3 is 15 amino acids long. The germline gives CDR1 SGDLS, CDR2 YYNGEE. V gave up 0 bases and J gave up 4 bases; unmatched junction bases: 6. As DNA, the CDR3 is TGTGCCAGCAGCGTAGATGTGGGACTAGTTTACGAGCAGTACTTC. Protein sequence: CASSVDVGLVYEQYF.

This clonotype was seen ten or more times. The chain links TRBV29-1 to TRBJ2-5; 10 nucleotides align to TRBD2. CDR3 length: 13 residues. From germline, CDR1 is SQVTM and CDR2 ANQGSEA. The J segment lost 5 bases and the V segment lost 4 bases, leaving 4 bases of the junction unmatched. This CDR3 reads CSVGRLAGETQYF. The DNA for the CDR3 is TGCAGCGTTGGGCGACTAGCGGGTGAGACCCAGTACTTC. The full variable domain, its missing parts supplied by reference TRBV29-1 and TRBJ2-5, is SAVISQKPSRDICQRGTSLTIQCQVDSQVTMMFWYRQQPGQSLTLIATANQGSEATYESGFVIDKFPISRPNLTFSTLTVSNMSPEDSSIYLCSVGRLAGETQYFGPGTRLLVL.

With respect to this clonotype: A much larger clonotype is one base distant, so this may be a read error. The chain is built from TRBV7-3 and TRBJ2-2; D gene ambiguous. CDR3 length equals 15 residues. Germline V gives CDR1 SGHTA, CDR2 FQGTGA. The DNA of the CDR3 is TGTGTCAGCAGCAACCCCATTGCTAGCACCGGGGAGCTGTTTTTT. It encodes CVSSNPIASTGELFF.

The chain uses TRBV9 and TRBJ2-7; no reliable D call. Germline CDR1 reads SGDLS; CDR2 reads YYNGEE. This CDR3 spans 13 amino acids. Trimming took off 4 bases at V and 7 bases at J, with 15 bases between the two ends. CDR3 sequence reads: CASSPSKAGEQYF. The CDR3 region has the DNA TGTGCCAGCAGCCCTAGTAAGGCCGGGGAGCAGTACTTC.

The chain couples TRBV12-3 or TRBV12-4 to TRBJ2-7, with unresolved D. CDR3 length equals 17 residues. V was cut by 5 bases and J by 0 bases, with 20 bases left in between. For the CDR3, the DNA is TGTGCCAGCAGTCTTACCTTGTGGACCGCTAACTCCTACGAGCAGTACTTC. Translation gives CASSLTLWTANSYEQYF.

A remark on this clonotype: Possible read error: a much larger clone is one base away. V gene TRBV10-3 combines with J gene TRBJ1-6; 8 bases agree with TRBD1. This CDR3 has 14 residues. The germline gives CDR1 ENHRY, CDR2 SYGVKD. The chain's CDR3 is CASSPADRALPLRF. The CDR3 DNA reads as TGTGCCAGCAGTCCAGCGGACAGGGCATTACCCCTCCGCTTT.

The V gene is TRBV7-9, the J gene TRBJ2-2; D may be TRBD1 or TRBD2 (5 bases each). Deletions cut 1 base from V and 11 bases from J, with 11 bases between. CDR3 length: 13 residues. Germline CDR1 and CDR2: SEHNR and FQNEAQ (reference sequence). CDR3 protein: CASSLVSGPELFF. The CDR3, as DNA: TGTGCCAGCAGCTTAGTTTCGGGACCTGAGCTGTTTTTT.

In this sample, this clonotype turned up many times. The chain carries TRBV7-2 and TRBJ2-2; 7 nucleotides line up with TRBD2. Germline V CDR1 and CDR2: SGHTA, FQGNSA. V dropped 5 bases and J dropped 1; count of bases not matched to a gene: 4. The CDR3 spans 15 residues. CDR3 nucleotide sequence: TGTGCCAGCAGCCCCACTAGCGAGAACACCGGGGAGCTGTTTTTT. It specifies CASSPTSENTGELFF.

V is TRBV29-1 and J is TRBJ1-2; D gene ambiguous. CDR3 length: 8 residues. The V gene's germline CDR1 is SQVTM and CDR2 ANQGSEA. The V and J ends lost 4 bases and 8 bases respectively, with 2 bases between them. The CDR3 DNA sequence: TGCAGCGTTGCCGGCTACACCTTC. The encoded protein is CSVAGYTF. The full variable domain, in which reference TRBV29-1 and TRBJ1-2 provide the parts outside the CDR3, is SAVISQKPSRDICQRGTSLTIQCQVDSQVTMMFWYRQQPGQSLTLIATANQGSEATYESGFVIDKFPISRPNLTFSTLTVSNMSPEDSSIYLCSVAGYTFGSGTRLTVV.

This clonotype was observed a few times. The chain links TRBV5-1 to TRBJ1-4; no clear D. The germline CDR1 and CDR2 sequences are SGHRS and YFSETQ. The CDR3 extends over 14 amino acids. The V gene lost 4 bases and the J gene lost 7 bases, with 14 bases spanning the gap. DNA for the CDR3: TGCGCCAGCAGCCGGGCAACGGCGACTGAAAAACTGTTTTTT. It codes for CASSRATATEKLFF.

V is TRBV5-1 and J is TRBJ1-1, with TRBD1 matching 8 bases. The CDR3 length is 18 residues. Trimming cost V 4 bases and J 4 bases; bases outside gene matches: 18. Germline CDR1 reads SGHRS; CDR2 reads YFSETQ. The CDR3 reads CASSQDNPATGAGTEAFF. The DNA for the CDR3 is TGCGCCAGCAGCCAAGATAACCCGGCGACAGGGGCGGGCACTGAAGCTTTCTTT.

A word on this clonotype: A much larger clone sits a single nucleotide away, making a read error possible. The chain employs TRBV14 and TRBJ1-1; D might be TRBD1 (5 bases). From germline, CDR1 is SGHDN and CDR2 FVKESK. This CDR3 is built from 12 residues. The CDR3 loop reads CASSQVDTLAFF. The CDR3 nucleotides read TGTGCCAGCAGCCAAGTGGACACCCTCGCTTTTTTT.

This clonotype showed up just a few times. The chain is built from TRBV6-7 and TRBJ1-1; 8 positions match TRBD1. TRBV6-7 is placed among ORFs of uncertain function. The CDR3 runs to 15 residues. V shed 0 bases and J 3 bases; nucleotides not matched to a gene: 3. The DNA for the CDR3 is TGTGCCAGCAGTTACTCGCAGGGGGCAGACACTGAAGCTTTCTTT. This sequence encodes CASSYSQGADTEAFF.

This clonotype was seen repeatedly, ten times or more. The chain uses TRBV10-3 and TRBJ1-1; D is possibly TRBD1 (5 bases). CDR1 and CDR2 (germline): ENHRY, SYGVKD. CDR3 length equals 14 residues. Trimming shortened V by 6 bases and J by 6 bases, and 17 bases separated the two germline ends. The CDR3 nucleotides are TGTGCCATCAGAAAGGACGGGACTGGGGCTGAAGCTTTCTTT. The encoded protein is CAIRKDGTGAEAFF.

In its sample, this clonotype was seen a few times. The rearrangement joins TRBV11-3 to TRBJ1-4; D might be TRBD1 (6 bases). Between the trimmed V and J ends, which lost 4 bases and 4 bases, there was a span of 10 bases. The CDR3 runs to 14 residues. Per germline, CDR1 SGHNT and CDR2 YENEEA. The DNA for the CDR3 is TGTGCCAGCAGCTGGGGGGCGGGTAATGAAAAACTGTTTTTT. The encoded protein is CASSWGAGNEKLFF.

The V gene is TRBV29-1, the J gene TRBJ2-7; D is unresolved. V gave up 6 bases and J gave up 11 bases, with 17 bases separating them. The length of the CDR3 is 11 residues. The V gene's germline CDR1 is SQVTM and CDR2 ANQGSEA. The CDR3 region has the DNA TGCAGCGTCACCAATGTGGATAGGGAGTACTTC. Its protein is CSVTNVDREYF.

This clonotype was observed many times. The chain joins TRBV5-4 to TRBJ2-7; TRBD1 matches 10 bases. Trimming cost V 4 bases and J 7 bases; bases outside gene matches: 8. Germline CDR1 and CDR2: SGHNT and YYREEE (reference sequence). This CDR3 has 14 residues. DNA for the CDR3: TGTGCCAGCAGCCTGAGACAGGGGGCGGGGGAGCAGTACTTC. This encodes CASSLRQGAGEQYF.

This sequence joins TRBV10-1 and TRBJ2-5; TRBD2 might be the D (7 bases). This CDR3 spans 15 amino acids. V was trimmed by 2 bases and J by 5 bases, leaving 15 bases between them. Germline CDR1 reads WNHNN; CDR2 reads SYGVQD (reference sequence). The CDR3 coding sequence is TGCGCCAGCAGTGAGGAGGGGGGGGCAGCCGAGACCCAGTACTTC. It translates to CASSEEGGAAETQYF.

The sample holds many counts of this clonotype. V gene TRBV7-2 combines with J gene TRBJ2-7; TRBD2 aligns across 8 bases. This CDR3 contains 16 residues. The ends lost 5 bases at V and 0 bases at J; junction bases unmatched: 9. The germline CDR1 and CDR2 sequences are SGHTA and FQGNSA. Here the CDR3 reads CASSPNGGEYSYEQYF. The CDR3 DNA is TGTGCCAGCAGCCCAAACGGGGGGGAGTACTCCTACGAGCAGTACTTC. Based on the CDR3 plus reference TRBV7-2 and TRBJ2-7, the full variable domain is GAGVSQSPSNKVTEKGKDVELRCDPISGHTALYWYRQSLGQGLEFLIYFQGNSAPDKSGLPSDRFSAERTGGSVSTLTIQRTQQEDSAVYLCASSPNGGEYSYEQYFGPGTRLTVT.